This TCR beta chain was identified during a study of T cell repertoires in cytomegalovirus infection. Study information: Indications of both CMV infection and matching HLA type were provided by public TCR beta signatures.

Study-level results: Cumulated frequencies of public TCR beta families served to identify carriers of CMV plus the relevant HLA. Ex vivo, HLA-C-restricted CMV-specific TCR beta clonotypes prevailed over the rest of the response.

TCRdb reprocessed the reads with MiXCR, giving one entry per CDR3 protein. The sample records about 890,000 distinct CDR3 sequences, around 32% being singletons. CDR3 length equals 18 residues. Trimming removed 0 bases from V and 0 bases from J, with 15 bases in between. Germline values: CDR1 MGHRA, CDR2 YSYEKL. Points on this clonotype: No antigen is known for it.

The receptor's source is a human donor in good health (CMV status not recorded). Some clones in this sample may be carry-over from other donors' samples. V usage is TRBV4-1 and J usage is TRBJ1-5; possibly TRBD1 for D (5 bases). Sequencing used cultured CD8+ T cells from PBMCs, obtained from culture after CMV antigen stimulation. CDR3 protein: CASSQDPPGPNSNQPQHF. The CDR3 DNA reads as TGCGCCAGCAGCCAAGATCCCCCGGGACCGAATAGCAATCAGCCCCAGCATTTT.